The 32 T cell receptor beta chains given below trace back to one sample, sequenced in a study of blood T cell repertoires in COVID-19. This table comes from immunoSEQ multiplex PCR, and its TCRdb copy is limited to in-frame clones, with some not included. Of approximately 190,000 clones in the sample, about 86% were seen once. Sequenced: peripheral blood. All receptors come from a young man with active or convalescent COVID-19.

The rearrangement uses TRBV6-5 and TRBJ2-7; 10 bases map to TRBD2. The CDR3 has 12 amino acids. Germline lookup yields CDR1 MNHEY and CDR2 SVGAGI. The junction had 5 bases not matched to a gene; V was cut back by 8 bases and J by 7 bases. CDR3 loop: CASLAGAGEQYV. The CDR3, as DNA: TGTGCCAGCCTAGCGGGGGCTGGGGAGCAGTACGTC.

The chain recombines TRBV5-4 with TRBJ2-5, with 7 bases that match TRBD1. This CDR3 comprises 14 residues. J lost 5 bases, V lost 0 bases, and 4 bases had no gene match. The germline V gene encodes CDR1 SGHNT and CDR2 YYREEE (reference sequence). The CDR3 DNA reads TGTGCCAGCAGCTTGGGACAGGGTGCCGAGACCCAGTACTTC. Its protein product is CASSLGQGAETQYF.

The chain employs TRBV30 and TRBJ2-3; weak D call: TRBD2 (7 bases). Trimming removed 3 bases at V and 10 bases at J, with 20 bases between. CDR3 length equals 14 residues. The V gene's germline CDR1 is GTSNPN and CDR2 SVGIG (reference sequence). The CDR3: CAWRRRGGPSAQYF. Written as DNA, the CDR3 is TGTGCCTGGAGGCGGAGGGGGGGCCCCAGCGCGCAGTATTTT.

The chain employs TRBV27 and TRBJ1-1, with D possibly TRBD1 on 5 matching bases. The germline gives CDR1 MNHEY, CDR2 SMNVEV (reference sequence). Trimming took 5 bases from V and 11 from J, leaving 21 bases between them. The CDR3 is made up of 14 amino acids. The CDR3 DNA reads TGTGCCAGCAGTCTCGGATCAGAGGGGAGGTTGGCTTTCTTT. It specifies CASSLGSEGRLAFF.

The gene calls are TRBV5-1 and TRBJ1-2; D unresolved. V shed 4 bases and J shed 8 bases, with 12 bases lying between them. The CDR3 spans 12 residues. Germline V gives CDR1 SGHRS, CDR2 YFSETQ. CDR3 sequence: CASSLDSYGYTF. In DNA form, the CDR3 reads TGCGCCAGCAGCCTCGATAGCTACGGCTACACCTTC.

The chain has TRBV27 and TRBJ1-2, with 7 bases aligning to TRBD1. The junction had 11 bases not matched to a gene; V was cut back by 5 bases and J by 5 bases. This CDR3 has 15 residues. Germline V gene lookup returns CDR1 MNHEY and CDR2 SMNVEV (reference sequence). The CDR3 loop reads CASSITGAASYGYTF. In DNA, the CDR3 is TGTGCCAGCAGTATTACAGGGGCTGCCAGTTATGGCTACACCTTC.

The chain has TRBV25-1 and TRBJ2-5, with D tentatively TRBD2 (7 bases). The V and J ends lost 2 bases and 5 bases respectively, with 15 bases between them. The germline V gene encodes CDR1 MGHDK and CDR2 SYGVNS. CDR3 length: 15 residues. The CDR3 here is CASSEVRGAMETQYF. CDR3 in DNA: TGTGCCAGCAGTGAAGTTCGGGGGGCCATGGAGACCCAGTACTTC.

The rearrangement uses TRBV19 and TRBJ1-2; D is possibly TRBD1 (6 bases). The V gene lost 3 bases and the J gene lost 3 bases, with 8 bases spanning the gap. Germline V gene sequence: CDR1 LNHDA, CDR2 SQIVND (reference sequence). The CDR3 consists of 13 residues. The CDR3 region is CASSIRTDYGYTF. In nucleotides, the CDR3 is TGTGCCAGTAGTATCAGGACAGACTATGGCTACACCTTC. The variable domain in full, with the rest retrieved from reference TRBV19 and TRBJ1-2, is DGGITQSPKYLFRKEGQNVTLSCEQNLNHDAMYWYRQDPGQGLRLIYYSQIVNDFQKGDIAEGYSVSREKKESFPLTVTSAQKNPTAFYLCASSIRTDYGYTFGSGTRLTVV.

This chain joins TRBV30 and TRBJ1-4; 10 bases are shared with TRBD1. Germline loops: CDR1 GTSNPN, CDR2 SVGIG (reference sequence). With 3 bases clipped from V and 7 bases from J, the junction kept 2 bases outside the gene matches. CDR3 length: 13 residues. CDR3 DNA sequence: TGTGCCTGGAGCAGGGACAGGGGTGAAAAACTGTTTTTT. It specifies CAWSRDRGEKLFF. Based on the CDR3 plus reference TRBV30 and TRBJ1-4, the full variable domain is SQTIHQWPATLVQPVGSPLSLECTVEGTSNPNLYWYRQAAGRGLQLLFYSVGIGQISSEVPQNLSASRPQDRQFILSSKKLLLSDSGFYLCAWSRDRGEKLFFGSGTQLSVL.

This chain uses TRBV9 with TRBJ1-6; D is undetermined. V lost 0 bases and J lost 6, with 10 bases in between. The CDR3 runs to 15 residues. Germline CDR1 is SGDLS and CDR2 is YYNGEE. The CDR3 sequence: CASSVAGTINSPLHF. DNA for the CDR3: TGTGCCAGCAGCGTAGCAGGAACAATTAATTCACCCCTCCACTTT.

The gene calls are TRBV6-1 and TRBJ1-5; TRBD1 is a possible D gene (5 bases). CDR1 is MNHNS and CDR2 is SASEGT in the germline V gene. This CDR3 spans 15 amino acids. The V gene lost 2 bases and the J gene lost 3 bases, with 11 bases spanning the gap. The DNA for the CDR3 is TGTGCCAGCAGTGAAAGGACACCCACCAATCAGCCCCAGCATTTT. Encoded protein: CASSERTPTNQPQHF.

This chain links TRBV27 with TRBJ2-5; the match to TRBD2 covers 10 bases. Germline trimming cut 6 bases from V and 5 bases from J; bases unmatched to any gene: 21. The CDR3 sequence is 19 residues long. Germline CDR1 and CDR2: MNHEY and SMNVEV (reference sequence). Here the CDR3 reads CASRPRPKMELAGPETQYF. The CDR3 bases are TGTGCCAGCAGACCCCGGCCCAAAATGGAACTAGCGGGGCCGGAGACCCAGTACTTC.

In this sample, this clone turned up once. The chain carries TRBV28 and TRBJ2-3; a weak D match, TRBD1 (5 bases). CDR3 length: 15 amino acids. V lost 2 bases and J lost 6, with 15 bases in between. The V gene's germline CDR1 is MDHEN and CDR2 SYDVKM. CDR3 residues: CASSLKAGFFDTQYF. As DNA, the CDR3 is TGTGCCAGCAGTTTAAAGGCAGGGTTTTTTGATACGCAGTATTTT.

The chain couples TRBV21-1 to TRBJ1-1; whether TRBD1, the table's D call, matches the DNA was not checked. TRBV21-1 is a listed pseudogene. The CDR3 has 12 amino acids. CDR3 amino acids: CASSADRLEAFF. The CDR3 nucleotides are TGTGCCAGCAGCGCGGACAGGCTCGAAGCTTTCTTT.

This chain connects TRBV9 to TRBJ1-1; no reliable D call. Germline V gene data show CDR1 as SGDLS and CDR2 as YYNGEE. V gave up 0 bases and J gave up 2 bases, with 8 bases separating them. CDR3 length: 14 amino acids. CDR3 DNA sequence: TGTGCCAGCAGCGTAGCTGGAGTTAACACTGAAGCTTTCTTT. Encoded protein: CASSVAGVNTEAFF.

This clone was counted once. This chain links TRBV6-5 with TRBJ1-3; D not certain. Trimming cost V 7 bases and J 0 bases, with 13 bases left between them. The CDR3 runs 15 residues. The germline V gene encodes CDR1 MNHEY and CDR2 SVGAGI. CDR3 DNA sequence: TGTGCCAGCAATCCCAGGTTCGGCTCTGGAAACACCATATATTTT. Residues: CASNPRFGSGNTIYF.

The gene calls are TRBV7-9 and TRBJ2-5; TRBD1 is a possible D gene (5 bases). V lost 5 bases and J lost 4, with 17 bases in between. This CDR3 comprises 15 residues. Germline V gives CDR1 SEHNR, CDR2 FQNEAQ (reference sequence). In nucleotides, the CDR3 is TGTGCCAGCAGCCTCCTGGAAGGGGAAGGAGAGACCCAGTACTTC. It codes for CASSLLEGEGETQYF.

This chain joins TRBV7-2 and TRBJ1-5; no clear D gene. CDR3 length equals 15 residues. Trimming took 0 bases from V and 3 from J, leaving 9 bases between them. Germline V gene sequence: CDR1 SGHTA, CDR2 FQGNSA. The CDR3 here is CASSLAPGINQPQHF. CDR3 bases: TGTGCCAGCAGCTTAGCTCCAGGAATCAATCAGCCCCAGCATTTT.

The gene calls are TRBV19 and TRBJ1-2; D gene unclear. V lost 1 base and J lost 4, with 10 bases in between. This CDR3 region has 14 residues. The germline gives CDR1 LNHDA, CDR2 SQIVND (reference sequence). The CDR3 DNA sequence: TGTGCCAGTAGTATAGTGGAGGCCGGCTATGGCTACACCTTC. Its translation: CASSIVEAGYGYTF.

The chain employs TRBV7-2 and TRBJ2-5; 8 nucleotides agree with TRBD1. V lost 7 bases, J lost 7 bases, and 8 bases stayed unmatched. Germline V gene sequence: CDR1 SGHTA, CDR2 FQGNSA. The CDR3 has 13 residues. The CDR3 reads CASTRTGMVTQYF. CDR3 bases: TGTGCCAGCACCCGGACAGGGATGGTGACCCAGTACTTC.

The chain links TRBV5-1 to TRBJ1-1; the D gene is possibly TRBD1 (5 bases). Trimming removed 4 bases at V and 9 bases at J, with 13 bases between. Germline V gene data show CDR1 as SGHRS and CDR2 as YFSETQ. The CDR3 contains 12 residues. The CDR3 region is CASSAPGLQAFF. In nucleotides, the CDR3 is TGCGCCAGCAGCGCCCCGGGACTCCAAGCTTTCTTT.

V gene TRBV2 combines with J gene TRBJ2-1, with D perhaps TRBD1 (6 bases). V lost 6 bases to trimming and J lost 8 bases, with 20 bases between them. The germline gives CDR1 SNHLY, CDR2 FYNNEI. The CDR3 length is 15 residues. CDR3 sequence (DNA): TGTGCCAGCAGGACTTTCTTACAGGGATCATATGAGCAGTTCTTC. This codes for CASRTFLQGSYEQFF.

The J gene is TRBJ1-6, the V gene TRBV19, with D uncertain. Trimming took off 5 bases at V and 7 bases at J, with 6 bases between the two ends. The CDR3 is made up of 12 amino acids. CDR1 and CDR2 (germline): LNHDA, SQIVND (reference sequence). CDR3 nucleotides: TGTGCCAGTAGTTTCCTCAATTCACCCCTCCACTTT. Protein sequence: CASSFLNSPLHF. Together with reference TRBV19 and TRBJ1-6, the CDR3 gives the full variable domain: DGGITQSPKYLFRKEGQNVTLSCEQNLNHDAMYWYRQDPGQGLRLIYYSQIVNDFQKGDIAEGYSVSREKKESFPLTVTSAQKNPTAFYLCASSFLNSPLHFGNGTRLTVT.

The V gene is TRBV24-1, the J gene TRBJ2-3; D ambiguous. The germline gives CDR1 KGHDR, CDR2 SFDVKD. The CDR3 runs 14 residues. Trimming shortened V by 4 bases and J by 0 bases, and 7 bases separated the two germline ends. The CDR3: CATSDFTSTDTQYF. The CDR3 coding sequence is TGTGCCACCAGTGACTTCACTAGCACAGATACGCAGTATTTT.

The chain joins TRBV12-3 or TRBV12-4 to TRBJ2-2; TRBD1 matches at 7 bases. The CDR3 loop spans 12 amino acids. V lost 6 bases and J lost 9; bases outside the gene matches: 4. The CDR3 spells CASRNRGRELFF. Here the CDR3 DNA reads TGTGCCAGCAGGAACAGGGGCCGGGAGCTGTTTTTT.

The J gene is TRBJ2-2, the V gene TRBV5-1, with TRBD1 matching 7 bases. Germline assignment: CDR1 SGHRS and CDR2 YFSETQ. V was clipped by 3 bases and J by 0 bases; unmatched bases: 5. CDR3 length equals 16 residues. CDR3 nucleotides: TGCGCCAGCAGCTGGACAGGCCGCTCGAACACCGGGGAGCTGTTTTTT. As protein: CASSWTGRSNTGELFF.

V and J are TRBV7-9 and TRBJ2-3, with 9 bases lining up with TRBD2. CDR3 size: 19 residues. The germline CDR1 and CDR2 sequences are SEHNR and FQNEAQ (reference sequence). V shed 5 bases and J 2 bases; nucleotides not matched to a gene: 17. The CDR3 DNA sequence: TGTGCCAGCAGCCCCCCTTCACCGACTAGCGGATTTTCCACAGATACGCAGTATTTT. This gives the protein CASSPPSPTSGFSTDTQYF.

V is TRBV7-9 and J is TRBJ2-1; 7 bases match TRBD1. Germline V gene data show CDR1 as SEHNR and CDR2 as FQNEAQ (reference sequence). V gave up 1 base and J gave up 5 bases; unmatched junction bases: 5. The CDR3 totals 15 residues. As DNA, the CDR3 is TGTGCCAGCAGCTTAGACAGGGGTGGAAACAATGAGCAGTTCTTC. It codes for CASSLDRGGNNEQFF.

The chain links TRBV9 to TRBJ2-1; 7 bases map to TRBD2. The V and J ends lost 3 bases and 6 bases, in that order; junction bases with no gene match: 12. The germline V gene encodes CDR1 SGDLS and CDR2 YYNGEE. This CDR3 region has 16 residues. The CDR3 DNA reads as TGTGCCAGCAGCGCCCAGTCTGGCGGGGGACTCAATGAGCAGTTCTTC. It is translated as CASSAQSGGGLNEQFF.

The rearrangement links TRBV6-5 to TRBJ2-7; D may be TRBD1 (5 bases). CDR3 size: 15 residues. Germline lookup yields CDR1 MNHEY and CDR2 SVGAGI. V was clipped by 6 bases and J by 5 bases, with 20 bases between them. CDR3 DNA sequence: TGTGCCAGCAGCGCGGTGGGGCGATTCGGCAACGAGCAGTACTTC. Translated: CASSAVGRFGNEQYF.

The chain recombines TRBV7-9 with TRBJ1-3, with 8 bases lining up with TRBD1. The J segment lost 1 base and the V segment lost 5 bases, leaving 4 bases of the junction unmatched. CDR1 and CDR2 from the germline V gene are SEHNR and FQNEAQ (reference sequence). The CDR3 runs 15 residues. CDR3 in DNA: TGTGCCAGCAGCCGTACAGGGGGATCTGGAAACACCATATATTTT. Protein sequence: CASSRTGGSGNTIYF.

CDR3 amino acids: CASSRQGTGYGYTF. For the CDR3, the DNA is TGTGCCAGTAGTAGGCAGGGGACGGGCTATGGCTACACCTTC. The rearrangement uses TRBV19 and TRBJ1-2, with TRBD1 as a possible D gene (6 bases). The CDR3 length is 14 residues. CDR1 and CDR2 from the germline V gene are LNHDA and SQIVND (reference sequence). Trimming removed 4 bases at V and 4 bases at J, with 13 bases between.